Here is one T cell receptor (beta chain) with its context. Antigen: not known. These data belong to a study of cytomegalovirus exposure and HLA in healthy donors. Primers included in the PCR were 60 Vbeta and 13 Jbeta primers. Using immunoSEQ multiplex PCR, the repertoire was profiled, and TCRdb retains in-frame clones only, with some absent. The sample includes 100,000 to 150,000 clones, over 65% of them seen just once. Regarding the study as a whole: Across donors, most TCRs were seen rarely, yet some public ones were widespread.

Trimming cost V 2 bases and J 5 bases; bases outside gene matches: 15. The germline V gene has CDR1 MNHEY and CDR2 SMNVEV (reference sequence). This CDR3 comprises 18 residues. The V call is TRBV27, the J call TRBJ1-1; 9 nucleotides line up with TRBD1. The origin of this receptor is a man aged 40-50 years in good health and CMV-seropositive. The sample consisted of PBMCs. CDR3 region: CASSLSVWTGERETEAFF. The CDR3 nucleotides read TGTGCCAGCAGTTTAAGCGTCTGGACAGGGGAAAGGGAAACTGAAGCTTTCTTT.